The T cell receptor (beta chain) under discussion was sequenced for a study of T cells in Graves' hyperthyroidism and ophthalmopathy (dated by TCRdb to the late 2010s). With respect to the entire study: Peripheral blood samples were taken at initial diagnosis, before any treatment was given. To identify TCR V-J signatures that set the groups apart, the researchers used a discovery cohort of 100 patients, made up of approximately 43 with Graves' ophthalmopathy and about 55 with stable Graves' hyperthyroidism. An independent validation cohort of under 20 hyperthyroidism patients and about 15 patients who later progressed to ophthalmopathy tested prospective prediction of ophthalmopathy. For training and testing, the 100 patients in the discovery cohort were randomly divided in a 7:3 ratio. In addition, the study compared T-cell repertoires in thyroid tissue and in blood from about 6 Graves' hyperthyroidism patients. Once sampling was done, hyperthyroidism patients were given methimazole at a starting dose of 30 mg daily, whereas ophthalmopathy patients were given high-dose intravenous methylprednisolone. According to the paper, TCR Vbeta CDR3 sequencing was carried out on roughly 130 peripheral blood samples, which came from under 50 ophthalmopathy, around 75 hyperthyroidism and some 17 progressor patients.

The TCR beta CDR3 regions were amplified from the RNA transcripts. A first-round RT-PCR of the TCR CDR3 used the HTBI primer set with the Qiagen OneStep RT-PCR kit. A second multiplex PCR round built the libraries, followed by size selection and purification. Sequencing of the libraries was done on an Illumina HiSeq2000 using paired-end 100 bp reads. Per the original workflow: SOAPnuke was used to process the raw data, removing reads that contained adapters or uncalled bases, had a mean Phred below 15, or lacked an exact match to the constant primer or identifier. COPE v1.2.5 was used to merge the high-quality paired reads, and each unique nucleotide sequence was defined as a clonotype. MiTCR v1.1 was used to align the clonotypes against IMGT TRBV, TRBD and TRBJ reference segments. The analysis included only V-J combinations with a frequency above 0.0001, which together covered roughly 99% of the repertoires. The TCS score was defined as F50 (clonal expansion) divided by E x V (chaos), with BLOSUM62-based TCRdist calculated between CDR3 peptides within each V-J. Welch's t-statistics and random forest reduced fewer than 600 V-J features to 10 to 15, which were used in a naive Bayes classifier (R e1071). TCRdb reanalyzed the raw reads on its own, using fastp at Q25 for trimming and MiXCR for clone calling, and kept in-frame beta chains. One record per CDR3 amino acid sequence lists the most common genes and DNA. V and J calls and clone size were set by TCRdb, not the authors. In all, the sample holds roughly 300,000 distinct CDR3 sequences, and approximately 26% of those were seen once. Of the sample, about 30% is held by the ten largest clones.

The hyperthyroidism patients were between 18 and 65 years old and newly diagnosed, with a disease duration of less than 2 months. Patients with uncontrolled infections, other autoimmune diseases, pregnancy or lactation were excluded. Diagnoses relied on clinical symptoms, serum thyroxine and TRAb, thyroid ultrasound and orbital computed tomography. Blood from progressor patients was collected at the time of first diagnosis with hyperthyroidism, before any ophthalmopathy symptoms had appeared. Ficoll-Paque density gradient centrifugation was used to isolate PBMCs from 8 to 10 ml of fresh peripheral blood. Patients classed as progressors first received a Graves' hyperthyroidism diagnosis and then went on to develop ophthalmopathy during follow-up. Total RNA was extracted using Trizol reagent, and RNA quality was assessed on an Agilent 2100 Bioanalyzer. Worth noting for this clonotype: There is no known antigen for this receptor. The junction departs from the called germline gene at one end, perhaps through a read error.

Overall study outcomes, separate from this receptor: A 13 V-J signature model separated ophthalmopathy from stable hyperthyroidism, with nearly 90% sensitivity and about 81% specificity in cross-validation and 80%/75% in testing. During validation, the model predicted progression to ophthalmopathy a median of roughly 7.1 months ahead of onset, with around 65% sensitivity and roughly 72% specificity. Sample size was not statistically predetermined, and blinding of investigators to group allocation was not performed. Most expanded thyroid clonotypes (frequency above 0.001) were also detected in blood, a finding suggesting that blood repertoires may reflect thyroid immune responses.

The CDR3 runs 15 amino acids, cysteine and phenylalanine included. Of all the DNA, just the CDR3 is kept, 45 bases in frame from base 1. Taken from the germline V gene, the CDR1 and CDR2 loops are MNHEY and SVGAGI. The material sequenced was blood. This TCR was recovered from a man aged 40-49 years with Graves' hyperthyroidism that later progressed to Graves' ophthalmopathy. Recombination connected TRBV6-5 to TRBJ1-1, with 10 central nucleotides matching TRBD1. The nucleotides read TGTGCCAGCAGTTGGGACAGGGGCGTGTCAACTGGAGCTTTCTTT. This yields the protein CASSWDRGVSTGAFF.